This T cell receptor beta chain was identified in a study of blood T cell repertoires in COVID-19. Turning to the study itself: Material from acute and convalescent COVID-19 was sourced from the United States, Italy and Spain. In each case, the material was cDNA or gDNA derived from T cells, B-cell-depleted T cells, or PBMCs.

In the study's own analysis: Scientists estimated how many nucleated cells there were by amplifying reference gene primers. The table came from immunoSEQ multiplex PCR; TCRdb's copy has only in-frame clones and leaves some out. V, J and clone size are taken as reported in that table, and D and trimming were inferred from the DNA itself. The sample consists of about 60,000 clones, 75% to 90% of them appearing once. Germline V gene data show CDR1 as SGHAT and CDR2 as FQNNGV. The CDR3 is 15 amino acids. Trimming at V came to 5 bases and at J to 5 bases, leaving 10 bases not matched to a gene. Input material: peripheral blood. The clonotype comes from a woman in her fifties or sixties with active COVID-19. The rearrangement joins TRBV11-2 to TRBJ1-2; TRBD1 matches 8 bases. The CDR3 is CASSPRTGPRYGYTF. For the CDR3, the DNA is TGTGCCAGCAGCCCTCGGACAGGGCCACGGTATGGCTACACCTTC.